This TCR beta chain was sequenced in a study of cytomegalovirus exposure and HLA in healthy donors (TCRdb year 2017). Context from the whole study: In an earlier analysis of around 540 of the donors, under 300 Gb of sequence data and just under 120 million unique TCR beta sequences from roughly 190 million T cells were reported. An earlier analysis of 587 of the donors used high-throughput TCR beta sequencing to judge whether each TCR beta V gene segment behaved as functional or pseudogenic. The number of typed donors differed by locus: about 620-640 for A, B, C, DRB1 and DQB1; 500 to 550 for DQA1; 606 for DPA1; and some 470 for DPB1. The study aimed to test whether signatures of past pathogen exposure could be identified by cataloging public T cell receptors. High-throughput TCR immunosequencing, statistical association of individual TCRs with disease status, and machine learning were combined to predict cytomegalovirus infection status. Donor age, sex, ethnicity and CMV serostatus were compiled together with the repertoire data. Among the approximately 400 genotyped donors, around 81% belonged to the genetic ancestry cluster associated with self-reported Caucasian donors. Several DR-DQ haplotypes were handled as single units for association and clustering, since linkage in the cohort was strong. An early release covering more than 500 HLA-typed donors comprised roughly 300 gigabases of sequencing data and about 90 million unique TCR sequences. A later analysis re-examined previously published TCR beta repertoires from more than 550 donors and added high-resolution HLA genotyping to investigate patterns of TCR occurrence. A separate validation cohort of roughly 110 different subjects was used in addition to the roughly 670-subject first cohort. Class I and class II HLA loci were covered by the typing at four-digit resolution. In the later analysis, no new phenotypic data were used to find candidate immune exposures; instead, reliance was placed on TCR beta sequences and their occurrence across donors. Using immunosequencing, the study profiled T cell repertoires from around 680 subjects and related those repertoires to cytomegalovirus serostatus. Every discovery cohort repertoire had been produced on one sequencing platform. Genome-wide SNP genotypes for about 65% of the roughly 670 donors were used in a later genetic analysis, which treated that subset as a discovery cohort. Across about 370 genotyped donors of the cohort, an average of approximately 220,000 unique TCR beta nucleotide sequences per donor were sequenced, and roughly 20% of those sequences were non-productive. The full study reports these points: According to a later genetic analysis, donors in an Asian-associated ancestry cluster had fewer N-insertions in productive TCRs than the approximately 700-donor mean. In a later genetic analysis, a missense DCLRE1C variant was associated with V-gene and J-gene trimming of TCR beta chains, and the association was replicated in an independent cohort. In a later analysis, some 18,000 TCR beta sequences were associated with specific HLA alleles at a false discovery rate of 0.05. Linkage disequilibrium might explain the correlated functional status among segregating V segments, but an unknown experimental factor could not be excluded. The authors suggested that the approach could potentially be extended to other disease states and immunological phenotypes. Around 16 rarely observed V segments, including chromosome 9 orphons, were excluded from the earlier analysis of some 590 of the donors because counts were too low. The classifier was reported to diagnose cytomegalovirus status with high specificity and sensitivity in both the original cohort and the validation cohort. Immune exposure information for the cohort was limited to CMV serostatus. Several of the top co-occurrence clusters appeared to be linked to parvovirus B19, influenza, CMV and Epstein-Barr virus, according to a later analysis. Presence/absence analyses assumed roughly uniform sequencing depth across donors, an assumption that may not hold. Strong co-occurrence of HLA alleles, especially DR and DQ, made assigning TCR associations to individual alleles difficult. Most CMV-associated TCR beta chains appeared to be HLA-restricted in a later analysis, and the HLA associations seemed to be driven largely by CMV exposure. The 87-base-pair reads could not distinguish some IMGT-functional V segments, including TRBV6-2 and TRBV6-3, so those segments were excluded. In this cohort, only TCR beta chains were sequenced, and detectable features were limited by the absence of alpha or paired-chain data. In vitro tests confirmed that a few of the cytomegalovirus-associated TCR beta chains recognize cytomegalovirus antigens. A later analysis found that HLA-associated TCR beta chains were more clonally expanded and had lower generation probabilities than equally common non-associated chains. According to a later analysis, TCR association rates differed among HLA loci, with DRB1 alleles showing the most associated TCRs and HLA-C alleles showing the fewest. Because some donors lacked HLA typing at each locus, the association tests relied only on the typed subset. A group of highly shared sequence variants was considered likely to be a technical artifact of the sequencing pipeline. Most TCR sequences were observed very rarely across donors, whereas some public TCRs were present in many individuals. In the study, around 160 TCR beta chains were listed as associated with cytomegalovirus. In an earlier analysis of about 540 of the donors, most TCR beta V segments were observed in productive rearrangements about 87% or about 30% of the time, broadly matching IMGT annotations. A further reported finding was that TCR beta sequences accurately predicted the HLA-A and HLA-B alleles for most subjects in the first cohort.

The cohort was made up of approximately 700 healthy bone marrow donors. All cohort members were sampled while nominally healthy, although unrecorded immune exposures were likely present. The donor tested CMV seronegative and was one of the 352 seronegative cohort members. A peripheral blood sample was provided by each donor, and peripheral blood mononuclear cells were used for TCR beta sequencing. Genomic DNA extraction from the blood cell samples was performed with the Qiagen DNeasy Blood Extraction Kit. In regard to this clone: It lacks a known antigen. No quality values exist for individual bases; no much larger clone is one base distant.

Reading the germline V gene gives CDR1 MDHEN and CDR2 SYDVKM. From cysteine to phenylalanine, the CDR3 is 14 amino acids long. Of all the DNA, just the CDR3 is kept, 42 bases in frame from base 1. V loses 4 bases, J loses 3 bases, and the germline ends lie 12 bases apart. Libraries were prepared through the immunoSEQ multiplex PCR assay. For the multiplex PCR, a mixture combining 60 forward primers for TCR Vbeta segments and 13 reverse primers for TCR Jbeta segments was used. Amplification of the CDR3 region of rearranged TCR beta genes was performed with a multiplex PCR assay on genomic DNA. Amplified TCR beta libraries were sequenced as 87-base-pair reads on the Illumina HiSeq System. Processing in the source paper ran as follows. A later analysis tallied approximately 87 million unique TCR beta chains across the 640 or so repertoires, and some 12 million of those chains were shared by two or more donors. Raw reads were error-corrected and collapsed into unique sequences by a nearest-neighbor algorithm in which closely related sequences were merged to remove PCR and sequencing errors. V, D and J gene segments were assigned by aligning CDR3 sequences to IMGT reference sequences. For a sequence to be retained, at least a six-nucleotide match to both a V gene segment and a J gene segment was required. A rearrangement counted as productive if the CDR3 had no stop codons and remained in frame with V and J, and every other rearrangement counted as non-productive. CDR3 was defined by IMGT convention, running from the second conserved V-encoded cysteine to the conserved J-encoded phenylalanine. In an earlier analysis of some 550 of the donors, sequences lacking an unambiguous match to a single V gene segment were excluded. An earlier analysis of 587 of the donors classified V segments as functional when productive rearrangements were above 56.7% and as segregating when the standard deviation between donors was above 5%. A statistical classification framework was developed to diagnose cytomegalovirus status using the catalog of TCR beta chain sequences. In a later analysis, TCR nucleotide sequences were compared against IMGT/GENE-DB human TR gene sequences so that V and J genes could be assigned. A later analysis assigned CDR3 sequences and most-parsimonious VDJ recombination scenarios with the TCRdist pipeline. In a later analysis, each TCR beta chain was defined by its CDR3 amino acid sequence together with its V-gene family, and reads without a unique V-gene family were excluded. In a later analysis, fewer than 600 highly shared, low-generation-probability nucleotide sequences were removed to address suspected cross-contamination and a sequencing artifact. For each public chain, a later analysis derived a clonal expansion index from normalized ranks of inferred template counts within each repertoire. In a later analysis, generation probabilities were computed with a VDJ recombination model fitted to out-of-frame rearrangements, and the resulting probabilities were checked against IGoR. In a later analysis, TCR-TCR, TCR-HLA and TCR-CMV co-occurrence was scored with hypergeometric tests, and a repertoire-size bias correction was applied to TCR pairs. False discovery rates were estimated in a later analysis by permuting HLA or CMV assignments 20 times. In a later analysis, co-occurring TCRs were grouped using DBSCAN, and TCRdist sequence similarity was added for clustering within HLA-allele-positive subsets. Co-occurrence clustering excluded repertoires with fewer than 30,000 or more than 120,000 public chains, plus five with anomalous nucleotide sharing. TCRdb limited this immuneACCESS table to in-frame rearrangements with V and J called. A share of clones is missing; checked studies link under half to unresolved V genes, and the rest is unexplained. V, J and clone size are taken as reported in that table, and D and trimming were inferred from the DNA itself. The sample table shows over 150,000 clones, and roughly 80% are seen once. The top ten constitute 4.3% of the sample.

The sequenced sample consisted of PBMCs. This TCR came from a man aged 40-55 years in good health and CMV-seronegative. The chain uses TRBV28 and TRBJ1-2, with the D gene not clear enough to name. For the CDR3, the sequence is CASSSGAADYGYTF. The nucleotide sequence reads TGTGCCAGCAGTTCGGGTGCGGCGGACTATGGCTACACCTTC.